One sample yielded the 9 T cell receptor beta chains listed below, sequenced in a study of cytomegalovirus exposure and HLA in healthy donors. Use of 60 Vbeta and 13 Jbeta primers characterized the PCR. TCRdb's copy holds only in-frame clones and misses some; the assay was immunoSEQ multiplex PCR. In the table there are fewer than 150,000 clones, around 79% of which are singletons. Sequenced input: PBMCs. The origin of the receptors is a man in his forties in good health and CMV-seropositive.

The chain uses TRBV19 and TRBJ2-1; D is uncertain. Germline lookup yields CDR1 LNHDA and CDR2 SQIVND (reference sequence). The CDR3 length is 15 residues. V was pared by 2 bases and J by 2 bases, with 10 bases between. CDR3 residues: CASSITSVPYNEQFF. CDR3 nucleotide sequence: TGTGCCAGTAGTATAACGTCAGTCCCCTACAATGAGCAGTTCTTC. The full variable domain, in which reference TRBV19 and TRBJ2-1 provide the parts outside the CDR3, is DGGITQSPKYLFRKEGQNVTLSCEQNLNHDAMYWYRQDPGQGLRLIYYSQIVNDFQKGDIAEGYSVSREKKESFPLTVTSAQKNPTAFYLCASSITSVPYNEQFFGPGTRLTVL.

The chain links TRBV5-1 to TRBJ1-2, with 9 bases aligning to TRBD1. The CDR3 consists of 16 residues. With V trimmed by 3 bases and J by 2 bases, 8 bases remained unmatched. The germline CDR1 and CDR2 sequences are SGHRS and YFSETQ. The CDR3 region has the DNA TGCGCCAGCAGCTCCCTTCTGACAGGGGGGAACTATGGCTACACCTTC. It codes for CASSSLLTGGNYGYTF. The variable domain in full, completed from reference TRBV5-1 and TRBJ1-2, reads KAGVTQTPRYLIKTRGQQVTLSCSPISGHRSVSWYQQTPGQGLQFLFEYFSETQRNKGNFPGRFSGRQFSNSRSEMNVSTLELGDSALYLCASSSLLTGGNYGYTFGSGTRLTVV.

V is TRBV7-9 and J is TRBJ1-2; TRBD1 aligns across 7 bases. CDR3 size: 14 residues. The germline gives CDR1 SEHNR, CDR2 FQNEAQ (reference sequence). V lost 6 bases to trimming and J lost 5 bases; unmatched junction nucleotides: 9. This CDR3 reads CASRPDRATYGYTF. The CDR3 DNA sequence: TGTGCCAGCAGACCAGACAGGGCGACATATGGCTACACCTTC.

The chain uses TRBV28 and TRBJ2-7; D is uncertain. The germline CDR1 and CDR2 sequences are MDHEN and SYDVKM. There are 12 residues in the CDR3. V shed 2 bases and J shed 2 bases, with 4 bases lying between them. DNA for the CDR3: TGTGCCAGCAGTTTAACTGCCTACGAGCAGTACTTC. This gives the protein CASSLTAYEQYF.

The rearrangement links TRBV11-2 to TRBJ2-6, with TRBD1 matching over 7 bases. Germline V gene data show CDR1 as SGHAT and CDR2 as FQNNGV. The CDR3 length is 15 residues. Trimming took 6 bases from V and 0 from J; bases not matched to a gene: 2. DNA for the CDR3: TGTGCCAGCAGTTACAGGGGCTCTGGGGCCAACGTCCTGACTTTC. Its protein product is CASSYRGSGANVLTF.

The chain has TRBV5-1 and TRBJ2-5; D might be TRBD1 (6 bases). The J call is doubtful: the DNA matches TRBJ2-7 better. Germline values: CDR1 SGHRS, CDR2 YFSETQ. CDR3 length: 14 residues. For the CDR3, the DNA is TGCGCCAGCAGCCCCCTGACAGGCCACTACGAGCAGTACTTC. The encoded protein is CASSPLTGHYEQYF.

J is TRBJ1-2 and V is TRBV19; 10 bases fit TRBD1. With V trimmed by 8 bases and J by 5 bases, 8 bases remained unmatched. The CDR3 is 14 amino acids. Germline CDR1 LNHDA, CDR2 SQIVND (reference sequence). The CDR3 region is CASDIGTGVYGYTF. The CDR3 nucleotides read TGTGCCAGTGACATCGGGACAGGGGTTTATGGCTACACCTTC.

The table lists this clone with a few counts. The chain uses TRBV7-2 and TRBJ2-7, with D possibly matching TRBD1 (5 bases). V shed 8 bases and J shed 0 bases, with 17 bases lying between them. In germline, CDR1 is SGHTA, CDR2 FQGNSA. This CDR3 spans 15 amino acids. The CDR3 nucleotides are TGTGCCAGCTCCTCGCCAGGGTTCTCCTCCTACGAGCAGTACTTC. Translating it yields CASSSPGFSSYEQYF.

This clone was detected a few times. The chain joins TRBV6-6 to TRBJ2-7; 7 bases align to TRBD1. Germline CDR1 MNHNY, CDR2 SVGAGI (reference sequence). The CDR3 is 15 amino acids. With V trimmed by 6 bases and J by 0 bases, 8 bases remained unmatched. The CDR3 is CASRETGTLSYEQYF. CDR3 DNA: TGTGCCAGCAGAGAGACAGGGACCCTCTCCTACGAGCAGTACTTC.